These 17 T cell receptor beta chains were sequenced from one sample in a study of blood T cell repertoires in COVID-19. Profiling relied on immunoSEQ multiplex PCR, and the TCRdb table lists in-frame clones only, not all of them. The sample lists about 85,000 clones; approximately 78% were seen once. Input material: peripheral blood. These receptor sequences come from an elderly woman with acute or convalescent COVID-19.

V gene TRBV11-2 combines with J gene TRBJ2-7, with D possibly TRBD1 on 6 matching bases. The CDR3 has 15 residues. V gave up 5 bases and J gave up 5 bases, with 19 bases separating them. Germline-derived CDR1 and CDR2 are SGHAT and FQNNGV. This CDR3 is CASSLGTLTVHEQYF. The CDR3 DNA reads TGTGCCAGCAGCCTAGGGACACTGACGGTCCACGAGCAGTACTTC.

The V gene is TRBV3-1 (or the pseudogene TRBV3-2), the J gene TRBJ2-3; TRBD2 matches at 8 bases. The CDR3 contains 16 residues. Germline-derived CDR1 and CDR2 are LGHDT and YNNKEL (reference sequence). Trimming cost V 1 base and J 4 bases; bases outside gene matches: 7. CDR3 DNA sequence: TGTGCCAGCAGCCAAGGGGGGATAGCGGGGTCAGATACGCAGTATTTT. It yields the protein CASSQGGIAGSDTQYF.

The chain combines TRBV2 with TRBJ2-1; 8 nucleotides line up with TRBD2. The CDR3 totals 14 residues. V gave up 7 bases and J gave up 10 bases; unmatched junction bases: 12. CDR1 and CDR2 (germline): SNHLY, FYNNEI. The CDR3 region has the DNA TGTGCCAGCACTGGGTTAGCGGGGCCCCAAGAGCAGTTCTTC. The encoded protein is CASTGLAGPQEQFF.

This chain uses TRBV4-1 with TRBJ2-3; 7 bases match TRBD2. Trimming took 0 bases from V and 2 from J; bases not matched to a gene: 5. Germline values: CDR1 MGHRA, CDR2 YSYEKL. The CDR3 sequence is 16 residues long. The CDR3 DNA reads TGCGCCAGCAGCCAAGATGGGAGCGGGGTCACAGATACGCAGTATTTT. Residues: CASSQDGSGVTDTQYF.

A few counts support this clone. The J gene is TRBJ2-5, the V gene TRBV11-2; 8 bases fit TRBD2. The junction had 13 bases not matched to a gene; V was cut back by 5 bases and J by 5 bases. The CDR3 consists of 16 residues. Germline CDR1 is SGHAT and CDR2 is FQNNGV. The CDR3 loop is CASSPEAGGRWETQYF. The CDR3 DNA follows: TGTGCCAGCAGCCCAGAGGCGGGAGGAAGGTGGGAGACCCAGTACTTC.

This clone was detected a few times. The rearrangement links TRBV2 to TRBJ2-5; D not resolved. Germline CDR1 reads SNHLY; CDR2 reads FYNNEI. The CDR3 runs 12 residues. Trimming removed 3 bases from V and 5 bases from J, with 7 bases in between. The CDR3 coding sequence is TGTGCCAGCAGTGAGGTAGCTGAGACCCAGTACTTC. This gives the protein CASSEVAETQYF.

The rearrangement links TRBV27 to TRBJ2-1; TRBD2 is a possible D gene (5 bases). This CDR3 region has 16 residues. With 5 bases removed from V and 0 bases from J, the gap between germline ends came to 14 bases. The germline V gene has CDR1 MNHEY and CDR2 SMNVEV (reference sequence). CDR3 in amino acids: CASSVLTISSYNEQFF. CDR3 DNA sequence: TGTGCCAGCAGTGTATTGACTATAAGCTCCTACAATGAGCAGTTCTTC.

This rearrangement joins TRBV19 to TRBJ2-5; D may be TRBD1 (6 bases). The CDR3 is 10 residues long. The germline V gene encodes CDR1 LNHDA and CDR2 SQIVND (reference sequence). Written as DNA, the CDR3 is TGTACTCTAAGGGGGGAGACCCAGTACTTC. Translation gives CTLRGETQYF.

There are a few counts of this clone. This chain links TRBV15 with TRBJ2-5; 8 bases fit TRBD1. The CDR3 contains 18 residues. CDR1 LNHNV and CDR2 YYDKDF come from the germline V gene (reference sequence). After removal of 4 bases from V and 7 bases from J, the junction contained 20 bases not matched to a gene. CDR3 sequence: CATSKPASNRGSGGTQYF. CDR3 DNA: TGTGCCACCAGCAAACCTGCCTCCAACAGGGGGTCAGGGGGGACCCAGTACTTC.

The rearrangement links TRBV7-8 to TRBJ1-5, with a weak D call TRBD1 (5 bases). This CDR3 has 14 amino acids. The germline gives CDR1 SGHVS, CDR2 FQNEAQ. Trimming took 5 bases from V and 9 from J, leaving 17 bases between them. CDR3 coding DNA: TGTGCCAGCAGCCGCGCTGAGGGGCGGGGGCCCCAGCATTTT. Its translation: CASSRAEGRGPQHF.

The chain joins TRBV3-1 (or the pseudogene TRBV3-2) to TRBJ1-5, with 10 bases lining up with TRBD1. The CDR3 is made up of 16 amino acids. V lost 3 bases, J lost 4 bases, and 6 bases stayed unmatched. Germline V gene lookup returns CDR1 LGHDT and CDR2 YNNKEL (reference sequence). This chain's CDR3 is CASSHGDRGRNQPQHF. CDR3 sequence (DNA): TGTGCCAGCAGCCATGGGGACAGGGGAAGGAATCAGCCCCAGCATTTT.

This chain joins TRBV4-1 and TRBJ2-6; TRBD2 matches 8 bases. The length of the CDR3 is 16 residues. Trimming removed 6 bases from V and 0 bases from J; junction bases left unmatched: 4. CDR1 MGHRA and CDR2 YSYEKL come from the germline V gene. CDR3 protein: CASSSGTSSGANVLTF. CDR3 DNA sequence: TGCGCCAGCAGTTCCGGGACTAGCTCTGGGGCCAACGTCCTGACTTTC.

J is TRBJ1-4 and V is TRBV6-5, with no clear D. CDR3 length: 15 amino acids. Germline lookup yields CDR1 MNHEY and CDR2 SVGAGI. V lost 5 bases and J 8 bases, leaving 18 bases between the germline ends. The CDR3 loop is CASSRTPGGVEKLFF. The CDR3, as DNA: TGTGCCAGCAGTCGGACTCCCGGAGGAGTGGAAAAACTGTTTTTT.

The V and J genes are TRBV15 and TRBJ2-1; D perhaps matches TRBD2 (5 bases). Germline assignment: CDR1 LNHNV and CDR2 YYDKDF (reference sequence). Trimming pared 8 bases from V and 11 bases from J, leaving 22 bases between. The CDR3 totals 14 residues. The CDR3 DNA follows: TGTGCCACCTCTCCAAGCCGAGACTATACTAAGCAGTTCTTC. It is translated as CATSPSRDYTKQFF.

This chain uses TRBV2 with TRBJ2-6, with D perhaps matching TRBD2 (5 bases). The CDR3 is 16 residues long. The germline gives CDR1 SNHLY, CDR2 FYNNEI. V was pared by 6 bases and J by 2 bases, with 14 bases between. The DNA of the CDR3 is TGTGCCAGCAGCGTTACTAGGACGGCTGGGGCCAACGTCCTGACTTTC. It yields the protein CASSVTRTAGANVLTF.

The gene calls are TRBV21-1 and TRBJ1-4. TRBV21-1 is classified as a pseudogene. The CDR3 is 16 residues long. The CDR3 DNA sequence: TGTGCCAGCAGCAGTCCGGGGGAGGCAACTAATGAAAAACTGTTTTTT. It yields the protein CASSSPGEATNEKLFF.

This clone was picked up one time. The J gene is TRBJ2-7, the V gene TRBV7-9, with D possibly matching TRBD1 (6 bases). CDR1 is SEHNR, CDR2 FQNEAQ, per germline (reference sequence). The CDR3 spans 12 residues. The V end was cut by 8 bases, the J end by 3 bases, with 11 bases between. CDR3 DNA sequence: TGTGCCAGCGCGGACAGTGACTACGAGCAGTACTTC. It translates to CASADSDYEQYF.